A single sample gave rise to the 20 T cell receptor beta chains below, sequenced in a study of beta chain features in type 1 diabetes. The sequenced template was cDNA made from the entire isolated RNA. Repertoires were generated with immunoSEQ multiplex PCR, while TCRdb's copy carries only in-frame clones and drops some. Here the sample spans approximately 470,000 clones, 30% being singletons. The sample comprised naive CD4+ T cells from blood. The receptors originated from a young man in good health.

The table lists this clone with a few counts. V usage is TRBV7-2 and J usage is TRBJ2-3, with TRBD2 matching 8 bases. The J segment lost 0 bases and the V segment lost 5 bases, leaving 10 bases of the junction unmatched. The germline V gene has CDR1 SGHTA and CDR2 FQGNSA. This CDR3 region has 17 residues. This chain's CDR3 is CASSTTSGSTSTDTQYF. Here the CDR3 DNA reads TGTGCCAGCAGCACCACTAGCGGAAGCACTAGCACAGATACGCAGTATTTT.

Only a few counts were recorded for this clone. The genes are TRBV30 and TRBJ2-3, with D tentatively TRBD1 (6 bases). Germline loops: CDR1 GTSNPN, CDR2 SVGIG (reference sequence). Trimming cost V 5 bases and J 1 base, with 13 bases left between them. The CDR3 contains 14 residues. The CDR3 DNA reads TGTGCCTGGGGCCCCGGACAGCGCACAGATACGCAGTATTTT. Its protein is CAWGPGQRTDTQYF.

This clone was recorded a few times. The genes are TRBV30 and TRBJ1-3; TRBD1 aligns across 9 bases. Germline V lookup: CDR1 GTSNPN, CDR2 SVGIG (reference sequence). CDR3 length equals 16 residues. Trimming took 2 bases from V and 4 from J; bases not matched to a gene: 9. The CDR3 loop reads CAWSSKGQGRGNTIYF. The DNA of the CDR3 is TGTGCCTGGAGTTCCAAAGGACAGGGGAGAGGAAACACCATATATTTT.

This chain joins TRBV30 and TRBJ1-3, with D perhaps matching TRBD1 (5 bases). Trimming stripped 0 bases from V and 0 bases from J, with 12 bases between. The CDR3 runs 16 residues. CDR1 is GTSNPN and CDR2 is SVGIG in the germline V gene (reference sequence). Written as DNA, the CDR3 is TGTGCCTGGAGTGTTCTGGGGCCCAGCTCTGGAAACACCATATATTTT. Its translation: CAWSVLGPSSGNTIYF.

Only a few counts were recorded for this clone. This rearrangement joins TRBV30 to TRBJ2-3; TRBD2 is a possible D gene (7 bases). V was pared by 7 bases and J by 2 bases, with 19 bases between. Germline V gives CDR1 GTSNPN, CDR2 SVGIG (reference sequence). The CDR3 has 15 residues. The CDR3 here is CALRRGALNTDTQYF. CDR3 bases: TGTGCCTTACGTCGGGGGGCACTTAACACAGATACGCAGTATTTT.

V is TRBV4-2 and J is TRBJ2-3; D uncertain. This CDR3 spans 15 amino acids. Germline loops: CDR1 LGHNA, CDR2 YNFKEQ. Trimming left V 6 bases short and J 0 bases short, with 13 bases between. Written as DNA, the CDR3 is TGTGCCAGCAGTGTTGAGGATTCTAGCACAGATACGCAGTATTTT. This codes for CASSVEDSSTDTQYF.

The genes are TRBV7-2 and TRBJ2-7; 10 bases are a match to TRBD2. The CDR3 has 15 residues. V was clipped by 6 bases and J by 1 base; unmatched bases: 6. Germline V gene data show CDR1 as SGHTA and CDR2 as FQGNSA. The CDR3: CASSPGLAVSYEQYF. CDR3 bases: TGTGCCAGCAGTCCAGGACTAGCGGTTTCCTACGAGCAGTACTTC.

This clone was recorded once. This chain connects TRBV25-1 to TRBJ2-5; 8 nucleotides line up with TRBD2. Germline CDR1 and CDR2: MGHDK and SYGVNS. The V and J ends lost 0 bases and 4 bases, in that order; junction bases with no gene match: 7. The CDR3 runs 16 residues. Here the CDR3 DNA reads TGTGCCAGCAGTGAATATACGACTAGCGTAAGAGAGACCCAGTACTTC. Translating gives CASSEYTTSVRETQYF.

The sample holds a few counts of this clone. This chain uses TRBV29-1 with TRBJ2-3; TRBD1 matches 12 bases. The CDR3 covers 14 residues. CDR1 is SQVTM, CDR2 ANQGSEA, per germline. Trimming cost V 7 bases and J 2 bases; bases outside gene matches: 4. The CDR3 nucleotides are TGCAGCGGGGGACAGGGGGCCATCACAGATACGCAGTATTTT. Protein product: CSGGQGAITDTQYF.

The V and J genes are TRBV30 and TRBJ1-5; 8 nucleotides align to TRBD1. The V segment lost 4 bases and the J segment 5 bases; nucleotides outside the gene matches: 4. Germline V lookup: CDR1 GTSNPN, CDR2 SVGIG (reference sequence). The CDR3 length is 13 residues. The CDR3 loop reads CAWTGGEDQPQHF. The CDR3, as DNA: TGTGCCTGGACAGGGGGCGAGGATCAGCCCCAGCATTTT.

The chain couples TRBV13 to TRBJ2-1; 11 bases fit TRBD2. CDR1 and CDR2 (germline): PRHDT, FYEKMQ (reference sequence). V was clipped by 5 bases and J by 2 bases; unmatched bases: 5. The CDR3 totals 16 residues. This chain's CDR3 is CASSHRGLAAYNEQFF. The DNA of the CDR3 is TGTGCCAGCAGCCACCGGGGACTAGCGGCCTACAATGAGCAGTTCTTC.

In this sample, this clone turned up a few times. Other DNA sequences in this sample translate to the same CDR3. The chain recombines TRBV7-9 with TRBJ1-1, with D tentatively TRBD1 (5 bases). Trimming pared 6 bases from V and 4 bases from J, leaving 12 bases between. The CDR3 length is 13 residues. Germline lookup yields CDR1 SEHNR and CDR2 FQNEAQ (reference sequence). CDR3 amino acids: CASSPQGGTEAFF. For the CDR3, the DNA is TGTGCCAGCAGTCCTCAGGGTGGCACTGAAGCTTTCTTT.

The gene calls are TRBV9 and TRBJ2-1; the match to TRBD2 covers 11 bases. V shed 6 bases, J shed 3 bases, and the junction held 5 bases outside the gene matches. The germline gives CDR1 SGDLS, CDR2 YYNGEE. This CDR3 has 15 residues. The CDR3 is CASTKLAGDYNEQFF. For the CDR3, the DNA is TGTGCCAGCACCAAACTAGCGGGAGACTACAATGAGCAGTTCTTC. Together with reference TRBV9 and TRBJ2-1, the CDR3 gives the full variable domain: DSGVTQTPKHLITATGQRVTLRCSPRSGDLSVYWYQQSLDQGLQFLIQYYNGEERAKGNILERFSAQQFPDLHSELNLSSLELGDSALYFCASTKLAGDYNEQFFGPGTRLTVL.

The chain combines TRBV30 with TRBJ2-1; D remains unclear. Trimming left V 2 bases short and J 9 bases short, with 11 bases between. This CDR3 spans 12 amino acids. CDR1 and CDR2 (germline): GTSNPN, SVGIG (reference sequence). CDR3 residues: CAWSRDVPEQFF. The DNA of the CDR3 is TGTGCCTGGAGTCGTGACGTTCCTGAGCAGTTCTTC.

Only a few counts were recorded for this clone. The chain is built from TRBV15 and TRBJ2-1; 10 nucleotides agree with TRBD2. Trimming took 5 bases from V and 3 from J; bases not matched to a gene: 4. The CDR3 is made up of 15 amino acids. Germline CDR1 reads LNHNV; CDR2 reads YYDKDF (reference sequence). Here the CDR3 reads CATSLRTSGYNEQFF. The CDR3 DNA reads TGTGCCACCAGCTTAAGGACTAGCGGCTACAATGAGCAGTTCTTC.

This clone was found a few times. The chain joins TRBV28 to TRBJ2-1; TRBD2 aligns across 10 bases. Germline lookup yields CDR1 MDHEN and CDR2 SYDVKM. J gave up 4 bases and V 5 bases, and 5 bases lay outside the gene matches. This CDR3 is 15 amino acids long. CDR3 loop: CASSLWTSGYNEQFF. The CDR3 DNA reads as TGTGCCAGCAGTCTTTGGACTAGCGGATACAATGAGCAGTTCTTC.

Details on this clone: A much more abundant neighbour one base away suggests this may be a read error. The rearrangement joins TRBV13 to TRBJ2-6, with D perhaps matching TRBD2 (5 bases). The CDR3 consists of 14 residues. V was shortened by 6 bases and J by 0 bases, with 6 bases between the two germline ends. Germline lookup yields CDR1 PRHDT and CDR2 FYEKMQ (reference sequence). The CDR3 loop is CASSEGSGANVLTF. CDR3 in DNA: TGTGCCAGCAGTGAGGGCTCTGGGGCCAACGTCCTGACTTTC.

This clone was seen only a few times. This sequence joins TRBV29-1 and TRBJ2-5; unclear D gene. The CDR3 consists of 12 residues. Trimming took off 4 bases at V and 4 bases at J, with 10 bases between the two ends. Germline CDR1 is SQVTM and CDR2 is ANQGSEA. The CDR3 is CSVAEPRETQYF. The CDR3 bases are TGCAGCGTTGCTGAGCCCCGAGAGACCCAGTACTTC.

This clone was counted between two and nine times. This chain links TRBV30 with TRBJ2-7; D gene unclear. In germline, CDR1 is GTSNPN, CDR2 SVGIG (reference sequence). V lost 2 bases and J lost 2, with 13 bases in between. The CDR3 consists of 14 residues. CDR3 DNA sequence: TGTGCCTGGAGTCTCCGAGACCGTCCCTACGAGCAGTACTTC. Translated: CAWSLRDRPYEQYF.

The chain recombines TRBV5-1 with TRBJ2-7, with 8 bases fitting TRBD2. Germline-derived CDR1 and CDR2 are SGHRS and YFSETQ. J lost 5 bases, V lost 4 bases, and 14 bases had no gene match. The CDR3 has 16 residues. The CDR3 DNA is TGCGCCAGCAGCAACGCAGAGAGCGGGGGTACCGACGAGCAGTACTTC. It encodes CASSNAESGGTDEQYF.